Each of the 10 T cell receptor beta chains below was sequenced from the same sample in a study of T-cell memory formation after mild COVID-19. TCRdb processed the 5' RACE reads anew with MiXCR; each CDR3 protein has one entry. Counted here are 400,000 to 500,000 distinct CDR3 sequences, 24% occurring once; the ten biggest clones make up roughly 9.7%. The specimen was PBMCs or a T cell subset sorted from them (not recorded which). The receptors originated from an adult woman who had mild COVID-19 (a few samples of this study predate the infection). Cell type and time point are not known.

The chain has TRBV10-3 and TRBJ2-7; TRBD1 might be the D (6 bases). Per germline, CDR1 ENHRY and CDR2 SYGVKD. CDR3 length: 15 residues. V lost 10 bases and J 1 base, leaving 20 bases between the germline ends. CDR3 in amino acids: CATMDTGNPSYEQYF. CDR3 DNA: TGTGCCACCATGGATACAGGGAACCCGTCCTACGAGCAGTACTTC.

This clonotype was found many times. The V and J genes are TRBV24-1 and TRBJ2-1; 13 bases align to TRBD2. CDR1 KGHDR and CDR2 SFDVKD come from the germline V gene. This CDR3 comprises 21 residues. V was pared by 3 bases and J by 2 bases, with 15 bases of the junction left unmatched. Here the CDR3 DNA reads TGTGCCACCAGTGATCCAACCTTAACTAGCGGGAGGGGATTCACCTACAATGAGCAGTTCTTC. Translated, it gives CATSDPTLTSGRGFTYNEQFF.

There are a few counts of this clonotype. V usage is TRBV5-6 and J usage is TRBJ1-1, with D unresolved. CDR1 SGHDT and CDR2 YYEEEE come from the germline V gene. The CDR3 runs to 13 residues. Trimming shortened V by 0 bases and J by 4 bases, and 7 bases separated the two germline ends. The CDR3 reads CASSLDGSTEAFF. The CDR3 region has the DNA TGTGCCAGCAGCTTGGATGGTAGCACTGAAGCTTTCTTT.

The chain carries TRBV7-8 and TRBJ1-4, with TRBD1 identical over 7 bases. Germline trimming cut 3 bases from V and 12 bases from J; bases unmatched to any gene: 10. CDR1 SGHVS and CDR2 FQNEAQ come from the germline V gene. The CDR3 covers 14 residues. CDR3 residues: CASSFRGGSRELFF. The CDR3 region has the DNA TGTGCCAGCAGCTTCCGAGGGGGCTCAAGGGAACTGTTTTTT.

The genes are TRBV4-1 and TRBJ1-2; D is uncertain. The germline CDR1 and CDR2 sequences are MGHRA and YSYEKL. V was pared by 3 bases and J by 0 bases, with 8 bases between. The CDR3 length is 14 residues. The CDR3, as DNA: TGCGCCAGCAGCCACCCGGACCCTAACTATGGCTACACCTTC. Translating gives CASSHPDPNYGYTF.

This clonotype showed up just a few times. V usage is TRBV6-2 or TRBV6-3 and J usage is TRBJ1-5; D may be TRBD1 (5 bases). CDR3 length equals 15 residues. CDR1 MNHEY and CDR2 SVGEGT come from the germline V gene. Trimming pared 5 bases from V and 0 bases from J, leaving 11 bases between. The CDR3: CASSPIGGSNQPQHF. CDR3 bases: TGTGCCAGCAGTCCGATTGGGGGTAGCAATCAGCCCCAGCATTTT.

The sample holds a few counts of this clonotype. This sequence joins TRBV7-9 and TRBJ2-4; the D is unclear. Per the germline V gene, CDR1 is SEHNR and CDR2 is FQNEAQ (reference sequence). The V end was cut by 5 bases, the J end by 0 bases, with 17 bases between. The CDR3 length is 17 residues. The CDR3: CASSLFSLSLAKNIQYF. CDR3 nucleotide sequence: TGTGCCAGCAGCCTATTCAGCTTGAGCTTAGCCAAAAACATTCAGTACTTC.

A few counts support this clonotype. This sequence joins TRBV5-5 and TRBJ1-2; D remains ambiguous. V lost 0 bases and J 0 bases, leaving 9 bases between the germline ends. Germline V gene lookup returns CDR1 SGHKS and CDR2 YYEKEE (reference sequence). The CDR3 is made up of 15 amino acids. CDR3 coding DNA: TGTGCCAGCAGCTTGGAGGCAGGATCTAACTATGGCTACACCTTC. Protein product: CASSLEAGSNYGYTF.

This chain uses TRBV28 with TRBJ2-7, with 7 bases lining up with TRBD2. V lost 3 bases to trimming and J lost 3 bases; unmatched junction nucleotides: 5. Germline V gene sequence: CDR1 MDHEN, CDR2 SYDVKM. The CDR3 contains 14 residues. CDR3 loop: CASSFSSGFYEQYF. The CDR3 coding sequence is TGTGCCAGCAGTTTTTCTAGCGGCTTCTACGAGCAGTACTTC.

This clonotype was seen a handful of times. The chain recombines TRBV7-9 with TRBJ1-2; D is possibly TRBD1 (5 bases). Germline V CDR1 and CDR2: SEHNR, FQNEAQ (reference sequence). CDR3 size: 14 residues. V shed 2 bases and J shed 0 bases, with 7 bases lying between them. Written as DNA, the CDR3 is TGTGCCAGCAGCTTAATAGGGGCTAACTATGGCTACACCTTC. This gives the protein CASSLIGANYGYTF.